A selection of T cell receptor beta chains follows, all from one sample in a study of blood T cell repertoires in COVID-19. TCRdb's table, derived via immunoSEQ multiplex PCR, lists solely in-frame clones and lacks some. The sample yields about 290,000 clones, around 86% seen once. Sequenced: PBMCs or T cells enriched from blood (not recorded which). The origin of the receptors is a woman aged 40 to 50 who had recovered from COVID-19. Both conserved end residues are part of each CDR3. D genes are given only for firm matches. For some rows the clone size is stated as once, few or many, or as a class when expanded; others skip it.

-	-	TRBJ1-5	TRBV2	CASSGSNSDQPQHF	TGTGCCAGCTCCGGGTCCAACTCGGATCAGCCCCAGCATTTT
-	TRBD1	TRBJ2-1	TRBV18	CASSDRTGDRNEQFF	TGTGCCAGCTCAGACCGGACAGGGGATCGCAATGAGCAGTTCTTC
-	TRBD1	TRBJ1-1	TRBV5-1	CASSPEVTGLRYTEAFF	TGCGCCAGCAGCCCTGAGGTGACAGGGTTGAGGTACACTGAAGCTTTCTTT
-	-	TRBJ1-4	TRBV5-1	CASSRNRAANEKLFF	TGCGCCAGCAGCCGTAACAGGGCGGCTAATGAAAAACTGTTTTTT
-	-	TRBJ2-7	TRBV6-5	CASSPGTYYEQYF	TGTGCCAGCAGCCCCGGGACATACTACGAGCAGTACTTC
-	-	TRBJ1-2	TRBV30	CAWSKSHREPNYGYTF	TGTGCCTGGAGTAAGAGCCACAGGGAACCGAACTATGGCTACACCTTC
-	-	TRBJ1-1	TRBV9	CASSVQGRDTEAFF	TGTGCCAGCAGCGTACAGGGTAGGGACACTGAAGCTTTCTTT
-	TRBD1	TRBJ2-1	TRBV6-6	CASSYFGGQGADEQFF	TGTGCCAGCAGTTACTTCGGGGGACAGGGGGCAGATGAGCAGTTCTTC
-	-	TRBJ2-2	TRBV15	CATSGGASNTGELFF	TGTGCCACCAGCGGGGGGGCCTCGAACACCGGGGAGCTGTTTTTT
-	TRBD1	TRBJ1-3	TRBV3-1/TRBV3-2	CASSDRGSGNTIYF	TGTGCCAGCAGCGACAGGGGATCTGGAAACACCATATATTTT
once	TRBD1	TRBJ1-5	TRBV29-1	CSAGQGAGQPQHF	TGCAGCGCGGGACAGGGGGCTGGTCAGCCCCAGCATTTT
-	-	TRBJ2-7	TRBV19	CASSIKPGTHRSASYEQYF	TGTGCCAGTAGTATTAAACCCGGGACACATAGGTCGGCCTCCTACGAGCAGTACTTC
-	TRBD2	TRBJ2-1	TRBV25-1	CASSESGGSYNEQFF	TGTGCCAGCAGTGAATCCGGGGGGTCCTACAATGAGCAGTTCTTC
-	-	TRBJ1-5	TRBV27	CASSLIGDQPQHF	TGTGCCAGCAGTTTAATCGGGGATCAGCCCCAGCATTTT
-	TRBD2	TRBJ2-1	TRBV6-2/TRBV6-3	CASSLPLGSGSVDEQFF	TGTGCCAGCAGCCTCCCCCTGGGTAGCGGGAGCGTAGATGAGCAGTTCTTC
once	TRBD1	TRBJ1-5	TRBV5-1	CASSPGTGTPQPQHF	TGCGCCAGCAGCCCCGGGACAGGGACGCCTCAGCCCCAGCATTTT
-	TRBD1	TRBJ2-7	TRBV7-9	CASTLSGTGPSEQYF	TGTGCCAGCACTTTATCCGGGACAGGTCCCTCCGAGCAGTACTTC
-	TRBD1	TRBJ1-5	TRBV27	CASSSIQGGSDQPQHF	TGTGCCAGCAGTTCAATACAGGGGGGATCCGATCAGCCCCAGCATTTT
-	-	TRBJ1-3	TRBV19	CASSIPGGVSGNTIYF	TGTGCCAGTAGTATCCCCGGCGGAGTCTCTGGAAACACCATATATTTT
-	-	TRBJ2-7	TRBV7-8	CASSHLGSSYEQYF	TGTGCCAGCAGCCACCTAGGATCCTCCTACGAGCAGTACTTC
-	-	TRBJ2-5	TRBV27	CASSLLTVGGGPETQYF	TGTGCCAGCAGTTTATTGACCGTAGGGGGAGGGCCGGAGACCCAGTACTTC
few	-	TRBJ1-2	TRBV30	CAWSVLGNAYGYTF	TGTGCCTGGAGTGTACTAGGTAACGCCTATGGCTACACCTTC
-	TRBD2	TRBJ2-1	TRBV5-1	CASSLLTSGMVNEQFF	TGCGCCAGCAGCTTATTAACTAGCGGGATGGTCAATGAGCAGTTCTTC
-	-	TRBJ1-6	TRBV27	CASRQGAGSPLHF	TGTGCCAGCAGACAGGGTGCGGGCTCACCCCTCCACTTT
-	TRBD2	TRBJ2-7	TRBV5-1	CASSSGRAGSSYEQYF	TGCGCCAGCAGCTCCGGGAGAGCGGGGTCCTCCTACGAGCAGTACTTC
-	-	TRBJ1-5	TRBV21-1	CASSNLDRGCYQPQHF	TGTGCCAGCAGCAACCTAGACAGGGGGTGTTATCAGCCCCAGCATTTT
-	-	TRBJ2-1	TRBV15	CATSIERPGLYNEQFF	TGTGCCACCAGCATAGAACGACCGGGACTTTACAATGAGCAGTTCTTC
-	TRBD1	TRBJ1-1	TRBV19	CASSNQGQDTEAFF	TGTGCCAGTAGTAATCAGGGACAGGACACTGAAGCTTTCTTT
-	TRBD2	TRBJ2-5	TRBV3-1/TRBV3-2	CASSQTSGTTGETQYF	TGTGCCAGCAGCCAAACTAGCGGGACTACTGGAGAGACCCAGTACTTC
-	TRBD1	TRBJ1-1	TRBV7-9	CASSPGINTGGVFF	TGTGCCAGCAGCCCAGGAATCAATACAGGGGGCGTTTTCTTT
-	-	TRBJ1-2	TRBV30	CAAHMYYGYTF	TGTGCCGCACACATGTATTATGGCTACACCTTC
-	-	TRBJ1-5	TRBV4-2	CASSQTQGSDQPQHF	TGTGCCAGCAGCCAAACCCAGGGGTCAGATCAGCCCCAGCATTTT
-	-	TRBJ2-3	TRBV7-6	CALGAGRNTDTQYF	TGTGCCTTAGGAGCGGGCAGAAACACAGATACGCAGTATTTT
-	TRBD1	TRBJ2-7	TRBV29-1	CSVEARRQGRRSEQYF	TGCAGCGTTGAAGCTCGCCGACAGGGGCGTAGATCCGAGCAGTACTTC
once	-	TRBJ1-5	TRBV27	CASSSKGLNNQPQHF	TGTGCCAGCAGTTCAAAAGGACTCAACAATCAGCCCCAGCATTTT
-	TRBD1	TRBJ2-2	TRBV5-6	CASSLRGQGNTGELFF	TGTGCCAGCAGCTTGCGGGGACAGGGGAACACCGGGGAGCTGTTTTTT
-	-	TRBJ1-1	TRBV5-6	CASSLAVAEAFF	TGTGCCAGCAGCTTGGCCGTTGCTGAAGCTTTCTTT
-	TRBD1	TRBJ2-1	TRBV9	CASSVGTGDYNEQFF	TGTGCCAGCAGCGTAGGAACAGGGGATTACAATGAGCAGTTCTTC
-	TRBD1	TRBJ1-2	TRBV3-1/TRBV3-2	CASSQVGTGVYGYTF	TGTGCCAGCAGCCAAGTGGGGACAGGGGTTTATGGCTACACCTTC
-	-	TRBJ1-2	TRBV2	CASSPGLSGGYTF	TGTGCCAGCAGCCCGGGTCTCTCGGGTGGCTACACCTTC
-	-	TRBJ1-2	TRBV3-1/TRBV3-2	CASSHQKFYGYTF	TGTGCCAGCAGCCATCAGAAATTCTATGGCTACACCTTC
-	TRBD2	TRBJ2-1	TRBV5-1	CASSSKALRDGRAWYEQFF	TGCGCCAGCAGCTCCAAGGCCCTACGTGACGGGAGGGCGTGGTATGAGCAGTTCTTC
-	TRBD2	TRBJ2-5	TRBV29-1	CSGGGGRTQETQYF	TGCAGCGGGGGTGGCGGGAGGACCCAAGAGACCCAGTACTTC
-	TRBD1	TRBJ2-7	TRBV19	CASSFNSGGYEQYF	TGTGCCAGTAGTTTTAATTCAGGGGGCTACGAGCAGTACTTC
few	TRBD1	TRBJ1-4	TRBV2	CAATGTGGEKLFF	TGTGCCGCAACCGGGACAGGGGGCGAAAAACTGTTTTTT
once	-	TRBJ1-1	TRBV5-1	CASSLAQQVRDTEAFF	TGCGCCAGCAGCTTGGCCCAGCAGGTCAGGGACACTGAAGCTTTCTTT
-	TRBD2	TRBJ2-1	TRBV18	CASSPRQRAGAGNEQFF	TGTGCCAGCTCACCTAGACAAAGAGCGGGGGCCGGCAATGAGCAGTTCTTC
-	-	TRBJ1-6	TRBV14	CASSQVRGSSPLHF	TGTGCCAGCAGCCAAGTTCGGGGGAGTTCACCCCTCCACTTT
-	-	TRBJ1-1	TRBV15	CATSSFGQMNTEAFF	TGTGCCACCAGCAGCTTTGGACAGATGAACACTGAAGCTTTCTTT
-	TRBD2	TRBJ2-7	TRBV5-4	CASSSGGSGGAWNEQYF	TGTGCCAGCAGCTCCGGAGGTAGCGGGGGGGCCTGGAACGAGCAGTACTTC
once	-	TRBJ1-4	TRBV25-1	CASSRDSGPNEKLFF	TGTGCCAGCAGCAGAGACTCGGGTCCTAATGAAAAACTGTTTTTT